These 5 T cell receptor beta chains came from one sample sequenced in a study of human T cells and chemical hapten exposure. TCRdb recomputed calls from the RACE reads with MiXCR, one row per CDR3 protein. The table lists 150,000 to 200,000 distinct CDR3 sequences, under 25% of them singletons. The time point: patch test 1, 2 weeks after DPC sensitization. The treatment here: therapeutic diphenylcyclopropenone sensitization with weekly scalp DPC. Sequenced here: whole blood, sampled in connection with sensitization to the hapten diphenylcyclopropenone (DPC). All receptors derive from a woman between 45 and 60 years old with alopecia areata. Some clones in this sample may be carry-over from other donors' samples.

This clonotype turned up a few times. The rearrangement links TRBV12-3 or TRBV12-4 to TRBJ1-1; possible D gene TRBD1, 6 bases. Deletions cut 7 bases from V and 1 base from J, with 10 bases between. This CDR3 contains 13 residues. The DNA for the CDR3 is TGTGCCAGCATCTGGACAGAGAACACTGAAGCTTTCTTT. Translated, it gives CASIWTENTEAFF.

This clonotype was observed a handful of times. The chain carries TRBV29-1 and TRBJ2-7; D unclear. Per germline, CDR1 SQVTM and CDR2 ANQGSEA. V lost 4 bases to trimming and J lost 13 bases, with 11 bases between them. The CDR3 totals 9 residues. The CDR3, as DNA: TGCAGCGTTGCAACCCGGAGATACTTC. Translating it yields CSVATRRYF.

The chain uses TRBV6-1 and TRBJ2-3; D uncertain. Trimming stripped 0 bases from V and 2 bases from J, with 9 bases between. The CDR3 loop spans 15 amino acids. Germline CDR1 and CDR2: MNHNS and SASEGT. CDR3 in amino acids: CASSEALHITDTQYF. The CDR3 DNA follows: TGTGCCAGCAGTGAAGCGCTTCACATCACAGATACGCAGTATTTT.

This clonotype was detected ten times or more. The V and J genes are TRBV11-1 and TRBJ2-7; 10 bases are shared with TRBD2. Germline V gives CDR1 SGHAT, CDR2 FQDESV (reference sequence). This CDR3 contains 15 residues. The junction had 9 bases not matched to a gene; V was cut back by 5 bases and J by 5 bases. The CDR3 region is CASSILAGGLDEQYF. The CDR3 DNA is TGTGCCAGCAGCATTTTAGCGGGAGGACTTGACGAGCAGTACTTC.

This clonotype was seen a handful of times. V and J are TRBV20-1 and TRBJ2-1; 12 bases align to TRBD2. V gave up 3 bases and J gave up 0 bases; unmatched junction bases: 3. Germline values: CDR1 DFQATT, CDR2 SNEGSKA (reference sequence). This CDR3 is built from 16 residues. This CDR3 reads CSARTSGSSSYNEQFF. CDR3 nucleotides: TGCAGTGCTAGGACTAGCGGGAGTAGCTCCTACAATGAGCAGTTCTTC.